This T cell receptor (beta chain) was recorded in a study of blood T cells in healthy people across ages. The second PCR ran about 7 to 12 cycles with a sample-barcoded 5' primer and J-beta primers. TCRdb reprocessed the 5' RACE reads via MiXCR and lists one record per CDR3 protein. The repertoire has over 1,500,000 distinct CDR3 sequences, about two fifths of them found once; the top ten carry 23%. Healthy Russian Caucasian donors spanned ages about 6 to 90 years. Investigators took ten milliliters of peripheral blood from every donor. This CDR3 has 14 amino acids. CDR1 is SGHTA and CDR2 is FQGNSA in the germline V gene. A word on this clonotype: One junction end disagrees with the germline gene, perhaps due to a read error.

The source of this sequence is a human donor in good health. The rearrangement uses TRBV7-2 and TRBJ2-1; D possibly uses TRBD1 or TRBD2 (5 bases each). Input material: blood. The CDR3 sequence: CAGSPGSSYNEQFF. In nucleotides, the CDR3 is TGTGCCGGCAGCCCAGGGAGTTCCTACAATGAGCAGTTCTTC.